One sample yielded the 31 T cell receptor beta chains listed below, sequenced in a study of cytomegalovirus exposure and HLA in healthy donors. Assay: immunoSEQ multiplex PCR; the TCRdb copy retains only in-frame clones and omits some. The sample consists of under 200,000 clones, roughly 91% of them appearing once. Sequenced: PBMCs. The receptors were gathered from a woman aged 18-35 years in good health and CMV-seropositive.

This clone occurred once. V and J are TRBV9 and TRBJ2-3; tentative D call: TRBD1 (6 bases). Looked up from germline, CDR1 is SGDLS and CDR2 is YYNGEE. The CDR3 is 14 residues long. Trimming left V 3 bases short and J 6 bases short, with 14 bases between. The CDR3 bases are TGTGCCAGCAGCGAGGCAGGGGCCGGCGATACGCAGTATTTT. Protein: CASSEAGAGDTQYF. Together with reference TRBV9 and TRBJ2-3, the CDR3 gives the full variable domain: DSGVTQTPKHLITATGQRVTLRCSPRSGDLSVYWYQQSLDQGLQFLIQYYNGEERAKGNILERFSAQQFPDLHSELNLSSLELGDSALYFCASSEAGAGDTQYFGPGTRLTVL.

The genes are TRBV7-2 and TRBJ2-2; no clear D. The CDR3 has 11 residues. Between the trimmed V and J ends, which lost 5 bases and 9 bases, there was a span of 7 bases. Germline values: CDR1 SGHTA, CDR2 FQGNSA. Written as DNA, the CDR3 is TGTGCCAGCAGCCCTCGGTGGGAGCTGTTTTTT. This translates into CASSPRWELFF. Filled out from reference TRBV7-2 and TRBJ2-2, the complete variable domain reads GAGVSQSPSNKVTEKGKDVELRCDPISGHTALYWYRQSLGQGLEFLIYFQGNSAPDKSGLPSDRFSAERTGGSVSTLTIQRTQQEDSAVYLCASSPRWELFFGEGSRLTVL.

This chain connects TRBV11-3 to TRBJ1-5; TRBD1 is a possible D gene (5 bases). Germline-derived CDR1 and CDR2 are SGHNT and YENEEA. V dropped 5 bases and J dropped 3 bases, with 8 bases sitting between them. This CDR3 region has 13 residues. CDR3 protein: CASSRQSNQPQHF. The CDR3 region has the DNA TGTGCCAGCAGCCGACAGTCCAATCAGCCCCAGCATTTT. The variable domain in full, completed from reference TRBV11-3 and TRBJ1-5, reads EAGVVQSPRYKIIEKKQPVAFWCNPISGHNTLYWYLQNLGQGPELLIRYENEEAVDDSQLPKDRFSAERLKGVDSTLKIQPAELGDSAVYLCASSRQSNQPQHFGDGTRLSIL.

The CDR3: CASTGLGELFF. In DNA form, the CDR3 reads TGTGCCAGCACCGGACTGGGGGAGCTGTTTTTT. The V gene is TRBV6-5, the J gene TRBJ2-2; tentative D call: TRBD2 (5 bases). The CDR3 is 11 residues long. Looked up from germline, CDR1 is MNHEY and CDR2 is SVGAGI. Trimming took 7 bases from V and 8 from J, leaving 8 bases between them.

This rearrangement joins TRBV28 to TRBJ2-5; 9 nucleotides align to TRBD2. V was pared by 5 bases and J by 5 bases, with 6 bases of the junction left unmatched. CDR1 and CDR2 (germline): MDHEN, SYDVKM. CDR3 length equals 14 residues. The CDR3 here is CASSPAGGRETQYF. The CDR3 nucleotides are TGTGCCAGCAGTCCAGCGGGGGGCCGCGAGACCCAGTACTTC.

This clone was seen only a few times. This chain's CDR3 is CASREGSGNQPQHF. The CDR3 DNA is TGTGCCAGCAGGGAGGGGTCAGGGAATCAGCCCCAGCATTTT. The rearrangement joins TRBV28 to TRBJ1-5; perhaps TRBD1 as D (5 bases). The CDR3 loop spans 14 amino acids. Trimming left V 6 bases short and J 4 bases short, with 13 bases between. Per the germline V gene, CDR1 is MDHEN and CDR2 is SYDVKM.

This rearrangement joins TRBV11-3 to TRBJ2-2; the match to TRBD1 covers 7 bases. Trimming at V came to 5 bases and at J to 4 bases, leaving 13 bases not matched to a gene. The germline V gene has CDR1 SGHNT and CDR2 YENEEA. The CDR3 totals 17 residues. The CDR3 DNA is TGTGCCAGCAGCCAACACAAAGACAGGGTGGGCACCGGGGAGCTGTTTTTT. This sequence encodes CASSQHKDRVGTGELFF.

The chain recombines TRBV4-1 with TRBJ1-5; D call uncertain. Germline V lookup: CDR1 MGHRA, CDR2 YSYEKL. The CDR3 extends over 16 amino acids. V lost 1 base, J lost 0 bases, and 10 bases lay in between. This CDR3 is CASSQVTGLSNQPQHF. CDR3 in DNA: TGCGCCAGCAGCCAAGTTACTGGTCTTAGCAATCAGCCCCAGCATTTT.

The table lists this clone with a few counts. CDR3: CASSHLQGYEQYF. The CDR3 DNA reads TGCGCCAGCAGCCACTTACAGGGATACGAGCAGTACTTC. The V gene is TRBV4-1, the J gene TRBJ2-7; D is possibly TRBD1 (6 bases). This CDR3 region has 13 residues. Germline V gene lookup returns CDR1 MGHRA and CDR2 YSYEKL. Trimming pared 3 bases from V and 4 bases from J, leaving 10 bases between.

The chain has TRBV30 and TRBJ1-1; 11 nucleotides line up with TRBD1. The germline V gene has CDR1 GTSNPN and CDR2 SVGIG (reference sequence). J lost 1 base, V lost 4 bases, and 8 bases had no gene match. This CDR3 has 16 residues. The CDR3 loop reads CAWNHPGQGANTEAFF. CDR3 nucleotide sequence: TGTGCCTGGAACCACCCCGGACAGGGGGCGAACACTGAAGCTTTCTTT. The full variable domain, completed using reference TRBV30 and TRBJ1-1, is SQTIHQWPATLVQPVGSPLSLECTVEGTSNPNLYWYRQAAGRGLQLLFYSVGIGQISSEVPQNLSASRPQDRQFILSSKKLLLSDSGFYLCAWNHPGQGANTEAFFGQGTRLTVV.

The J gene is TRBJ1-1, the V gene TRBV4-3; perhaps TRBD1 as D (6 bases). Germline CDR1 LGHNA, CDR2 YSLEER. CDR3 length equals 20 residues. Deletions cut 0 bases from V and 0 bases from J, with 23 bases between. CDR3 residues: CASSQERWVTGRGMNTEAFF. The DNA of the CDR3 is TGCGCCAGCAGCCAAGAACGTTGGGTTACAGGGAGGGGGATGAACACTGAAGCTTTCTTT.

The chain combines TRBV5-6 with TRBJ2-7; 7 bases line up with TRBD2. The V and J ends lost 7 bases and 1 base, in that order; junction bases with no gene match: 5. From germline, CDR1 is SGHDT and CDR2 YYEEEE. The CDR3 is 13 residues long. The CDR3 loop is CASAPGLSYEQYF. Written as DNA, the CDR3 is TGTGCCAGCGCCCCGGGACTATCCTACGAGCAGTACTTC.

CDR3 DNA sequence: TGCAGTGCAGCCCTCCAAGAGACCCAGTACTTC. It specifies CSAALQETQYF. The chain recombines TRBV20-1 with TRBJ2-5; D gene unclear. CDR1 is DFQATT and CDR2 is SNEGSKA in the germline V gene (reference sequence). The CDR3 runs to 11 residues. V lost 6 bases and J 1 base, leaving 6 bases between the germline ends.

As to this clone: A read error may account for a junction end that differs from germline. This chain uses TRBV7-2 with TRBJ1-1, with D tentatively TRBD1 (5 bases). This CDR3 region has 14 residues. In germline, CDR1 is SGHTA, CDR2 FQGNSA. The CDR3 protein is CASSLGAMNTEAFF. For the CDR3, the DNA is TGTGCCAGCAGTTTAGGGGCTATGAACACTGAAGCTTTCTTT.

The V gene is TRBV4-3, the J gene TRBJ2-7, with D possibly TRBD2 on 5 matching bases. Looked up from germline, CDR1 is LGHNA and CDR2 is YSLEER. The CDR3 sequence is 14 residues long. The V and J ends lost 0 bases and 1 base respectively, with 7 bases between them. Written as DNA, the CDR3 is TGCGCCAGCAGCCAAGATGAGGGTTCCTACGAGCAGTACTTC. Its protein product is CASSQDEGSYEQYF.

The chain joins TRBV9 to TRBJ2-1, with 7 bases aligning to TRBD2. The CDR3 sequence is 13 residues long. Germline CDR1 and CDR2: SGDLS and YYNGEE. Trimming removed 10 bases from V and 4 bases from J; junction bases left unmatched: 8. For the CDR3, the DNA is TGTGCCTCCTCGGCTAGCGGATACAATGAGCAGTTCTTC. It is translated as CASSASGYNEQFF.

This clone was found a few times. The V gene is TRBV6-5, the J gene TRBJ2-1; D unresolved. Germline CDR1 MNHEY, CDR2 SVGAGI. Trimming stripped 2 bases from V and 10 bases from J, with 9 bases between. The CDR3 loop spans 12 amino acids. For the CDR3, the DNA is TGTGCCAGCAGTTACGGCCGTAGCGAGCAGTTCTTC. Its translation: CASSYGRSEQFF.

The chain is built from TRBV11-2 and TRBJ2-7; perhaps TRBD1 as D (6 bases). CDR3 length: 14 residues. CDR1 and CDR2 (germline): SGHAT, FQNNGV. Deletions cut 5 bases from V and 7 bases from J, with 18 bases between. CDR3 bases: TGTGCCAGCAGCCATATCCGGGGCCAGGGGGAGCAGTACTTC. This codes for CASSHIRGQGEQYF.

The J gene is TRBJ2-7, the V gene TRBV6-1, with 9 bases lining up with TRBD1. The CDR3 length is 14 residues. J was trimmed by 5 bases and V by 6 bases; bases with no gene match: 8. CDR1 and CDR2 (germline): MNHNS, SASEGT. For the CDR3, the DNA is TGTGCCAGCAGCCTGGACAGGGGTAGAGACGAGCAGTACTTC. Protein product: CASSLDRGRDEQYF.

V usage is TRBV5-1 and J usage is TRBJ1-1, with D perhaps TRBD1 (6 bases). This CDR3 is 15 amino acids long. CDR1 is SGHRS and CDR2 is YFSETQ in the germline V gene. Trimming left V 2 bases short and J 4 bases short, with 15 bases between. The CDR3 nucleotides read TGCGCCAGCAGCTTCTTAAGGGGGTTCAGCACTGAAGCTTTCTTT. Translating gives CASSFLRGFSTEAFF.

The chain links TRBV2 to TRBJ2-5; 7 bases align to TRBD1. The J segment lost 2 bases and the V segment lost 6 bases, leaving 6 bases of the junction unmatched. Germline-derived CDR1 and CDR2 are SNHLY and FYNNEI. This CDR3 has 14 amino acids. CDR3 region: CASRTLGQQETQYF. The CDR3 DNA reads TGTGCCAGCAGAACCCTGGGACAGCAAGAGACCCAGTACTTC.

The chain uses TRBV5-1 and TRBJ2-7, with 10 bases identical to TRBD2. CDR3 length: 15 amino acids. V was clipped by 4 bases and J by 3 bases; unmatched bases: 7. The germline CDR1 and CDR2 sequences are SGHRS and YFSETQ. The CDR3 here is CASSQTGTSVYEQYF. The CDR3 DNA reads as TGCGCCAGCAGCCAAACCGGGACTAGCGTCTACGAGCAGTACTTC.

The chain combines TRBV7-3 with TRBJ2-7, with D perhaps TRBD1 (5 bases). This CDR3 spans 13 amino acids. Germline-derived CDR1 and CDR2 are SGHTA and FQGTGA. V was shortened by 0 bases and J by 6 bases, with 9 bases between the two germline ends. CDR3: CASSLTGAVEQYF. CDR3 DNA sequence: TGTGCCAGCAGCTTAACAGGGGCGGTCGAGCAGTACTTC.

V usage is TRBV14 and J usage is TRBJ1-2; a weak D match, TRBD1 (5 bases). The CDR3 runs to 13 residues. Per germline, CDR1 SGHDN and CDR2 FVKESK. Deletions cut 0 bases from V and 5 bases from J, with 7 bases between. CDR3: CASSQEDSYGYTF. The CDR3 coding sequence is TGTGCCAGCAGCCAAGAAGACAGTTATGGCTACACCTTC.

This chain links TRBV27 with TRBJ1-2; no reliable D call. The CDR3 covers 12 residues. Germline loops: CDR1 MNHEY, CDR2 SMNVEV (reference sequence). The V end lost 6 bases, the J end lost 8 bases, and 13 bases lay between the germline ends. CDR3 sequence: CASRGSYTGYTF. The DNA for the CDR3 is TGTGCCAGCAGGGGGAGTTACACGGGCTACACCTTC.

The V and J genes are TRBV6-4 and TRBJ2-5; no clear D gene. The V end lost 10 bases, the J end lost 4 bases, and 7 bases lay between the germline ends. CDR3 size: 10 residues. The germline V gene encodes CDR1 MRHNA and CDR2 SNTAGT. This CDR3 reads CATTIETQYF. The DNA of the CDR3 is TGTGCCACCACTATAGAGACCCAGTACTTC.

The CDR3 reads CASSAEQGSSYEQYF. CDR3 coding DNA: TGTGCCAGCAGCGCCGAACAGGGGAGCTCCTACGAGCAGTACTTC. The chain combines TRBV9 with TRBJ2-7; TRBD1 matches 7 bases. This CDR3 comprises 15 residues. Trimming cost V 3 bases and J 0 bases; bases outside gene matches: 6. Germline values: CDR1 SGDLS, CDR2 YYNGEE. The variable domain in full, completed from reference TRBV9 and TRBJ2-7, reads DSGVTQTPKHLITATGQRVTLRCSPRSGDLSVYWYQQSLDQGLQFLIQYYNGEERAKGNILERFSAQQFPDLHSELNLSSLELGDSALYFCASSAEQGSSYEQYFGPGTRLTVT.

The rearrangement links TRBV28 to TRBJ2-3; 8 bases are a match to TRBD2. Germline CDR1 reads MDHEN; CDR2 reads SYDVKM. V gave up 2 bases and J gave up 2 bases; unmatched junction bases: 3. The CDR3 is 15 residues long. The CDR3 bases are TGTGCCAGCAGTTTAACTAGCGGCTCCACAGATACGCAGTATTTT. Protein sequence: CASSLTSGSTDTQYF.

This clone appeared a single time. The chain recombines TRBV19 with TRBJ2-4, with 10 bases matching TRBD1. V trimming: 4 bases; J trimming: 0 bases; junction bases outside the gene matches: 12. CDR3 length equals 19 residues. CDR1 and CDR2 (germline): LNHDA, SQIVND (reference sequence). The DNA for the CDR3 is TGTGCCAGTAGTACTGACGGGACAGGGGCTAAGAGAGCCAAAAACATTCAGTACTTC. It specifies CASSTDGTGAKRAKNIQYF.

This chain links TRBV18 with TRBJ1-1; D unclear. The germline CDR1 and CDR2 sequences are KGHSH and LQKENI. With 5 bases removed from V and 3 bases from J, the gap between germline ends came to 10 bases. The CDR3 runs 13 residues. The CDR3 is CASSTREYTEAFF. The CDR3 DNA sequence: TGTGCCAGCTCAACAAGGGAGTACACTGAAGCTTTCTTT.

The chain uses TRBV7-3 and TRBJ2-7; weak D call: TRBD1 (6 bases). Between the trimmed V and J ends, which lost 1 base and 6 bases, there was a span of 16 bases. Germline-derived CDR1 and CDR2 are SGHTA and FQGTGA. The CDR3 is made up of 15 amino acids. In DNA form, the CDR3 reads TGTGCCAGCAGCTTAAACGGAGGTGGGGGCTCCGAGCAGTACTTC. Translating gives CASSLNGGGGSEQYF.